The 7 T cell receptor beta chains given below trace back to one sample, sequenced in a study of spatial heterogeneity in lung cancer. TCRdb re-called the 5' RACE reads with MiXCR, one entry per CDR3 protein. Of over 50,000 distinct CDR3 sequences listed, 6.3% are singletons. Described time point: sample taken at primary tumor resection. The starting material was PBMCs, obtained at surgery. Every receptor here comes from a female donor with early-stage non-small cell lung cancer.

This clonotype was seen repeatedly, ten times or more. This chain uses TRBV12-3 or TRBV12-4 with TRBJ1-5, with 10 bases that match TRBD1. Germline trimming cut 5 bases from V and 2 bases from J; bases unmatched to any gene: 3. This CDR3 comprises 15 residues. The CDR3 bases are TGTGCCAGCAGTAGGGACAGGGGTGGCAATCAGCCCCAGCATTTT. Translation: CASSRDRGGNQPQHF.

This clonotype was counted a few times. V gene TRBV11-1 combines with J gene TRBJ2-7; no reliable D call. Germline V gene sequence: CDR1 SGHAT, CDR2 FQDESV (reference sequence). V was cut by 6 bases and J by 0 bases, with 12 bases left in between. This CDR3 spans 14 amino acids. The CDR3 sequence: CASSLRRYSYEQYF. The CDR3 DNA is TGTGCCAGCAGTCTGCGGCGGTACTCCTACGAGCAGTACTTC.

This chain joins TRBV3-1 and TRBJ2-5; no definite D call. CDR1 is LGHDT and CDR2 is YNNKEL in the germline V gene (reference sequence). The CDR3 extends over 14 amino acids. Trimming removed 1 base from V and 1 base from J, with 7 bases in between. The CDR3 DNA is TGTGCCAGCAGCCAAGGCCGCGTCCAAGAGACCCAGTACTTC. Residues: CASSQGRVQETQYF.

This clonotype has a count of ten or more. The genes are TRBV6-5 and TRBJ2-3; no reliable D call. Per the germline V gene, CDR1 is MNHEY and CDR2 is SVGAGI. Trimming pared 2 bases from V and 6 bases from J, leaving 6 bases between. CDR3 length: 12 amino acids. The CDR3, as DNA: TGTGCCAGCAGTTACGGATCCGATACGCAGTATTTT. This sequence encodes CASSYGSDTQYF.

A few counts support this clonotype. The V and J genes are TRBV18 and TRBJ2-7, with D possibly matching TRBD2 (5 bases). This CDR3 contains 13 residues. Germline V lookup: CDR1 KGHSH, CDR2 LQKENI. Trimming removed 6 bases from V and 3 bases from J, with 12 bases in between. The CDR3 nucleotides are TGTGCCAGCTCCCTCGCCGCGGGCTACGAGCAGTACGTC. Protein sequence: CASSLAAGYEQYV.

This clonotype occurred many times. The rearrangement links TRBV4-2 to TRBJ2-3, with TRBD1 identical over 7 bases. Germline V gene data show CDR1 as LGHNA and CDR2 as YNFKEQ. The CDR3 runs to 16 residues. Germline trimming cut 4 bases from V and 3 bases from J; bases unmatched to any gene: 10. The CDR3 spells CASSLLQGMGTDTQYF. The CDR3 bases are TGTGCCAGCAGCCTCCTACAGGGGATGGGGACAGATACGCAGTATTTT.

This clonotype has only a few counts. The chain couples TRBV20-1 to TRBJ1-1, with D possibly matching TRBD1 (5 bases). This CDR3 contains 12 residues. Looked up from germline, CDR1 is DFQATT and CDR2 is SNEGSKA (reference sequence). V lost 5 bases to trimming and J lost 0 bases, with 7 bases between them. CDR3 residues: CSAPRVNTEAFF. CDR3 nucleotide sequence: TGCAGTGCTCCCAGGGTGAACACTGAAGCTTTCTTT.